Following are 30 T cell receptor beta chains from one sample sequenced in a study of T cell repertoires in cytomegalovirus infection. Their recognized antigens are unknown. TCRdb ran MiXCR on the reads and lists one entry per CDR3 protein. The repertoire has around 340,000 distinct CDR3 sequences, just under 30% of them found once; the top ten carry 20%. The starting material was cultured PBMCs, obtained from culture after CMV antigen stimulation. These receptors originate from a human donor in good health (CMV status not recorded). Some clones in this sample may be carry-over from other donors' samples.

The chain links TRBV28 to TRBJ1-1, with D unclear. Between the trimmed V and J ends, which lost 6 bases and 10 bases, there was a span of 12 bases. The CDR3 length is 11 residues. CDR1 and CDR2 (germline): MDHEN, SYDVKM. The CDR3 reads CASSYLRSAFF. CDR3 DNA sequence: TGTGCCAGCAGCTACCTTCGGTCAGCTTTCTTT.

The gene calls are TRBV12-3 or TRBV12-4 and TRBJ2-2; D not certain. There are 14 residues in the CDR3. V was clipped by 6 bases and J by 4 bases, with 12 bases between them. The CDR3 loop reads CASRMGSSTGELFF. The CDR3 coding sequence is TGTGCCAGCAGGATGGGCTCCTCCACCGGGGAGCTGTTTTTT.

This clonotype was picked up many times. This chain links TRBV7-8 with TRBJ2-7; D gene uncertain. V was trimmed by 1 base and J by 6 bases, leaving 13 bases between them. The germline gives CDR1 SGHVS, CDR2 FQNEAQ. This CDR3 is 14 amino acids long. This CDR3 is CASSLGRGGREQYF. In nucleotides, the CDR3 is TGTGCCAGCAGCTTAGGGCGTGGCGGTCGCGAGCAGTACTTC.

This clonotype was seen a few times. The V gene is TRBV5-1, the J gene TRBJ1-2; D is ambiguous. Germline CDR1 reads SGHRS; CDR2 reads YFSETQ. The V end lost 0 bases, the J end lost 3 bases, and 9 bases lay between the germline ends. CDR3 size: 14 residues. DNA of the CDR3: TGCGCCAGCAGCTTGGGGCAACTCTACTATGGCTACACCTTC. Amino acid sequence: CASSLGQLYYGYTF.

This clonotype was seen repeatedly, ten times or more. The chain joins TRBV18 to TRBJ1-1, with D possibly TRBD1 on 5 matching bases. Germline CDR1 reads KGHSH; CDR2 reads LQKENI. The CDR3 runs to 12 residues. V lost 5 bases and J lost 6, with 10 bases in between. The CDR3 nucleotides read TGTGCCAGCTCAGCTACAGGCGCTGAAGCTTTCTTT. It is translated as CASSATGAEAFF.

The chain joins TRBV2 to TRBJ2-2; D is perhaps TRBD1 (5 bases). Between the trimmed V and J ends, which lost 3 bases and 4 bases, there was a span of 6 bases. Germline values: CDR1 SNHLY, CDR2 FYNNEI. This CDR3 spans 13 amino acids. The CDR3 DNA is TGTGCCAGCAGTGAGACAGCCACCGGGGAGCTGTTTTTT. Translated: CASSETATGELFF. Using reference TRBV2 and TRBJ2-2 for the parts outside the CDR3, the full variable domain is EPEVTQTPSHQVTQMGQEVILRCVPISNHLYFYWYRQILGQKVEFLVSFYNNEISEKSEIFDDQFSVERPDGSNFTLKIRSTKLEDSAMYFCASSETATGELFFGEGSRLTVL.

This clonotype was recorded a few times. The V gene is TRBV2, the J gene TRBJ2-7; D is uncertain. Per the germline V gene, CDR1 is SNHLY and CDR2 is FYNNEI. V shed 7 bases and J shed 0 bases, with 13 bases lying between them. The length of the CDR3 is 14 residues. The CDR3: CASISRLTSYEQYF. The CDR3 coding sequence is TGTGCCAGCATTTCCAGGTTAACCTCCTACGAGCAGTACTTC. Full variable domain (missing parts from reference TRBV2 and TRBJ2-7): EPEVTQTPSHQVTQMGQEVILRCVPISNHLYFYWYRQILGQKVEFLVSFYNNEISEKSEIFDDQFSVERPDGSNFTLKIRSTKLEDSAMYFCASISRLTSYEQYFGPGTRLTVT.

This chain links TRBV5-1 with TRBJ1-1, with D perhaps TRBD1 (6 bases). Germline CDR1 reads SGHRS; CDR2 reads YFSETQ. The CDR3 totals 16 residues. Trimming stripped 4 bases from V and 1 base from J, with 17 bases between. The CDR3 reads CASSRGRGGENTEAFF. The CDR3 bases are TGCGCCAGCAGCCGGGGCAGGGGAGGTGAGAACACTGAAGCTTTCTTT.

V usage is TRBV4-2 and J usage is TRBJ2-7; D unresolved. CDR3 length equals 16 residues. Germline assignment: CDR1 LGHNA and CDR2 YNFKEQ. Trimming cost V 0 bases and J 2 bases, with 14 bases left between them. The CDR3 nucleotides are TGTGCCAGCAGCCAAGATACTTCCGCAGCCCCCTACGAGCAGTACTTC. Its protein product is CASSQDTSAAPYEQYF.

In this sample, this clonotype turned up a few times. The chain is built from TRBV10-3 and TRBJ2-7, with 7 bases fitting TRBD1. This CDR3 spans 12 amino acids. CDR1 ENHRY and CDR2 SYGVKD come from the germline V gene. The V gene end was trimmed by 8 bases and the J gene end by 2 bases; junction bases not matched to a gene: 3. This CDR3 is CAISGTAYEQYF. CDR3 DNA: TGTGCCATCTCGGGGACAGCCTACGAGCAGTACTTC.

J is TRBJ2-5 and V is TRBV9; tentative D call: TRBD1 (6 bases). The V gene lost 3 bases and the J gene lost 2 bases, with 17 bases spanning the gap. This CDR3 is built from 16 residues. Looked up from germline, CDR1 is SGDLS and CDR2 is YYNGEE. The CDR3 protein is CASSANGQPGQETQYF. The CDR3 region has the DNA TGTGCCAGCAGCGCTAACGGACAGCCGGGACAAGAGACCCAGTACTTC.

This clonotype was seen a few times. J is TRBJ2-1 and V is TRBV29-1; D might be TRBD2 (5 bases). The CDR3 has 14 residues. The V end lost 3 bases, the J end lost 0 bases, and 9 bases lay between the germline ends. The germline V gene encodes CDR1 SQVTM and CDR2 ANQGSEA. The CDR3 loop reads CSVEGGGSYNEQFF. The CDR3, as DNA: TGCAGCGTTGAGGGCGGAGGCTCCTACAATGAGCAGTTCTTC.

V is TRBV11-2 and J is TRBJ2-1; 13 bases match TRBD2. The CDR3 is 19 residues long. With 4 bases clipped from V and 6 bases from J, the junction kept 15 bases outside the gene matches. Germline V CDR1 and CDR2: SGHAT, FQNNGV. The CDR3 spells CASSSHPTSGGAEGNEQFF. Here the CDR3 DNA reads TGTGCCAGCAGCTCACACCCTACTAGCGGGGGGGCCGAGGGCAATGAGCAGTTCTTC.

In this sample, this clonotype turned up a few times. V and J are TRBV5-4 and TRBJ2-3; tentative D call: TRBD2 (5 bases). CDR3 length: 15 residues. Germline V gene sequence: CDR1 SGHNT, CDR2 YYREEE (reference sequence). V was trimmed by 0 bases and J by 9 bases, leaving 17 bases between them. DNA of the CDR3: TGTGCCAGCAGCTTGGGTTTCGTTGAGACGGGGACGCAGTATTTT. It translates to CASSLGFVETGTQYF.

The J gene is TRBJ1-5, the V gene TRBV24-1; no clear D. CDR1 and CDR2 (germline): KGHDR, SFDVKD. The CDR3 consists of 14 residues. V was pared by 3 bases and J by 3 bases, with 8 bases between. CDR3 amino acids: CATSDGVYNQPQHF. In nucleotides, the CDR3 is TGTGCCACCAGTGATGGGGTTTACAATCAGCCCCAGCATTTT.

The V gene is TRBV7-9, the J gene TRBJ2-7; D perhaps matches TRBD1 (6 bases). The CDR3 runs 16 residues. Germline CDR1 reads SEHNR; CDR2 reads FQNEAQ (reference sequence). V lost 4 bases to trimming and J lost 3 bases, with 19 bases between them. The CDR3, as DNA: TGTGCCAGCAGCTACCGGCCAGGGGAGTTCGTCTACGAGCAGTACTTC. The encoded protein is CASSYRPGEFVYEQYF.

For the CDR3, the DNA is TGTGCCAGCAGTCCGCAGGTTAACTATGGCTACACCTTC. It translates to CASSPQVNYGYTF. The chain employs TRBV12-3 or TRBV12-4 and TRBJ1-2; D is unresolved. This CDR3 is 13 amino acids long. The germline V and J ends were trimmed by 5 bases and 1 base, with 8 bases remaining between them.

This clonotype showed up many times. The chain employs TRBV7-2 and TRBJ1-1; possible D gene TRBD1, 6 bases. This CDR3 is 15 amino acids long. Trimming shortened V by 7 bases and J by 1 base, and 16 bases separated the two germline ends. CDR1 and CDR2 from the germline V gene are SGHTA and FQGNSA. DNA of the CDR3: TGTGCCAGCACTCTAGCCGCGACAGGGAACACTGAAGCTTTCTTT. This encodes CASTLAATGNTEAFF.

This chain connects TRBV7-9 to TRBJ2-1; 10 positions match TRBD2. The V segment lost 7 bases and the J segment 0 bases; nucleotides outside the gene matches: 6. CDR3 size: 16 residues. Germline V gene sequence: CDR1 SEHNR, CDR2 FQNEAQ (reference sequence). CDR3 region: CASTPSSGSSYNEQFF. Here the CDR3 DNA reads TGTGCCAGCACCCCATCTAGCGGGAGCTCCTACAATGAGCAGTTCTTC.

This clonotype was recorded at least ten times. This chain connects TRBV5-6 to TRBJ2-1, with TRBD2 matching over 16 bases. V shed 4 bases, J shed 10 bases, and the junction held 17 bases outside the gene matches. CDR3 length equals 19 residues. CDR1 and CDR2 (germline): SGHDT, YYEEEE. The CDR3 DNA reads TGTGCCAGCAGCGGACCGGGACTAGCGGGAGGGCCTCTGTCTCTCGAGCAGTTCTTC. Translating it yields CASSGPGLAGGPLSLEQFF.

The V call is TRBV10-3, the J call TRBJ2-1, with 10 bases identical to TRBD2. The length of the CDR3 is 16 residues. V was pared by 10 bases and J by 6 bases, with 15 bases of the junction left unmatched. Per the germline V gene, CDR1 is ENHRY and CDR2 is SYGVKD. CDR3 protein: CATLAVSGRAPNEQFF. In DNA, the CDR3 is TGTGCCACCTTAGCCGTAAGCGGGAGGGCCCCCAATGAGCAGTTCTTC.

There are a few counts of this clonotype. The rearrangement joins TRBV7-9 to TRBJ2-5, with D uncertain. The germline gives CDR1 SEHNR, CDR2 FQNEAQ (reference sequence). CDR3 length equals 16 residues. Trimming removed 1 base at V and 5 bases at J, with 17 bases between. The CDR3 loop reads CASSLVEGKFWETQYF. The CDR3 DNA is TGTGCCAGCAGCTTAGTAGAAGGGAAGTTTTGGGAGACCCAGTACTTC. The full variable domain, in which reference TRBV7-9 and TRBJ2-5 provide the parts outside the CDR3, is DTGVSQNPRHKITKRGQNVTFRCDPISEHNRLYWYRQTLGQGPEFLTYFQNEAQLEKSRLLSDRFSAERPKGSFSTLEIQRTEQGDSAMYLCASSLVEGKFWETQYFGPGTRLLVL.

The genes are TRBV27 and TRBJ1-5; no clear D gene. CDR3 length: 14 amino acids. V shed 7 bases and J shed 6 bases, with 16 bases lying between them. Germline values: CDR1 MNHEY, CDR2 SMNVEV (reference sequence). Here the CDR3 DNA reads TGTGCCAGCACCTCCGGGCCGGGAGGTCAGCCCCAGCATTTT. Its translation: CASTSGPGGQPQHF.

This clonotype was counted between two and nine times. The chain combines TRBV19 with TRBJ1-1; D gene unclear. The CDR3 runs to 15 residues. Trimming pared 6 bases from V and 1 base from J, leaving 15 bases between. Looked up from germline, CDR1 is LNHDA and CDR2 is SQIVND (reference sequence). CDR3 loop: CASSGVQFKNTEAFF. CDR3 sequence (DNA): TGTGCCAGTAGCGGAGTACAGTTCAAGAACACTGAAGCTTTCTTT.

This rearrangement joins TRBV7-8 to TRBJ2-3, with D hard to call. The CDR3 consists of 15 residues. Between the trimmed V and J ends, which lost 5 bases and 2 bases, there was a span of 14 bases. Germline CDR1 reads SGHVS; CDR2 reads FQNEAQ. CDR3 coding DNA: TGTGCCAGCAGCCCCGCCGCCGGATACACAGATACGCAGTATTTT. The encoded protein is CASSPAAGYTDTQYF.

This clonotype was recorded a few times. This CDR3 reads CASSFTSDTQYF. For the CDR3, the DNA is TGTGCCAGTAGTTTCACTAGCGATACGCAGTATTTT. V gene TRBV19 combines with J gene TRBJ2-3; possible D gene TRBD2, 6 bases. V gave up 5 bases and J gave up 6 bases, with 9 bases separating them. Germline V CDR1 and CDR2: LNHDA, SQIVND (reference sequence). This CDR3 comprises 12 residues. The whole variable domain, filled in from reference TRBV19 and TRBJ2-3, reads DGGITQSPKYLFRKEGQNVTLSCEQNLNHDAMYWYRQDPGQGLRLIYYSQIVNDFQKGDIAEGYSVSREKKESFPLTVTSAQKNPTAFYLCASSFTSDTQYFGPGTRLTVL.

This clonotype came up many times. The chain employs TRBV2 and TRBJ1-5; no firm D call. The ends were cut back, 2 bases at V and 0 bases at J, with 5 bases in the middle. Germline CDR1 SNHLY, CDR2 FYNNEI. CDR3 length: 14 amino acids. Here the CDR3 DNA reads TGTGCCAGCAGTGAACGCGGTAGCAATCAGCCCCAGCATTTT. This sequence encodes CASSERGSNQPQHF.

The V gene is TRBV20-1, the J gene TRBJ2-7; TRBD1 aligns across 9 bases. The CDR3 consists of 13 residues. The germline V gene has CDR1 DFQATT and CDR2 SNEGSKA (reference sequence). V shed 6 bases and J 6 bases; nucleotides not matched to a gene: 9. The CDR3 DNA sequence: TGCAGTGCGCGGGACAGGGTCCTTGGCGAGCAGTACTTC. Translated, it gives CSARDRVLGEQYF.

Ten or more counts support this clonotype. The chain employs TRBV12-5 and TRBJ1-2, with TRBD1 identical over 9 bases. V lost 0 bases and J lost 6; bases outside the gene matches: 20. This CDR3 spans 20 amino acids. CDR1 and CDR2 (germline): LGHNT, FRNRAP. The CDR3 DNA follows: TGTGCTAGTGGTTTGGTATTGGGGGCAAACAGGGGGCGCGGCGAGGATGGCTACACCTTC. This sequence encodes CASGLVLGANRGRGEDGYTF.

This clonotype was recorded a few times. This chain uses TRBV10-3 with TRBJ1-3; unclear D gene. With 0 bases removed from V and 2 bases from J, the gap between germline ends came to 8 bases. CDR3 size: 15 residues. Germline assignment: CDR1 ENHRY and CDR2 SYGVKD. CDR3 amino acids: CAISESRQTGNTIYF. CDR3 DNA sequence: TGTGCCATCAGTGAGTCGAGGCAGACTGGAAACACCATATATTTT.